Detailed here is one TCR beta chain. J was trimmed by 0 bases and V by 3 bases; bases with no gene match: 4. Per germline, CDR1 SNHLY and CDR2 FYNNEI. The CDR3 runs 15 residues. This entry comes from a study of blood T cell repertoires in COVID-19. The overall study: Samples came from the United States, Italy and Spain, spanning acute and convalescent COVID-19. From T cells, B-cell-depleted T cells, or PBMCs came the material, which was cDNA or gDNA.

Participants' reported clinical history set cohort assignment. Under the authors' procedure: The assay estimated nucleated cells by amplifying reference gene primers. Here immunoSEQ multiplex PCR was the method, and the copy in TCRdb shows in-frame clones only, minus some. Clonal size and the V and J genes are those of that table, whereas D and trimming came from the DNA. The sample contains roughly 170,000 clones, more than 65% of which appear only once. The chain links TRBV2 to TRBJ1-2, with 7 nucleotides matching TRBD1. This receptor was identified in a woman in her thirties or forties with acute COVID-19. What was sequenced was PBMCs or T cells enriched from blood (not recorded which). CDR3 sequence (DNA): TGTGCCAGCAGTGAGCGGGACAGCCCTAACTATGGCTACACCTTC. It is translated as CASSERDSPNYGYTF.